These 17 T cell receptor beta chains came from one sample sequenced in a study of molecular identifiers for immune sequencing clone quantification. TCRdb ran MiXCR on the PCR reads and lists one entry per CDR3 protein. Among 2,600 or so distinct CDR3 sequences listed, around 18% were seen once. Sequenced material: naive CD8+ T cells from blood, with Jurkat cell RNA spiked in. This sample's subset: FACS-sorted CD8+CD4-CCR7+CD45RA+ naive T cells. The receptor set was obtained from a human donor in good health. Some libraries in this study had Jurkat cell RNA spiked in.

This clonotype is labeled medium-sized. V is TRBV4-1 and J is TRBJ1-6; D remains unclear. The CDR3 covers 14 residues. Trimming pared 1 base from V and 6 bases from J, leaving 7 bases between. The germline CDR1 and CDR2 sequences are MGHRA and YSYEKL. Here the CDR3 reads CASSQVGFNSPLHF. The CDR3 coding sequence is TGCGCCAGCAGCCAAGTTGGGTTTAATTCACCCCTCCACTTT.

This clonotype was detected only a few times. The chain employs TRBV7-2 and TRBJ2-1, with a weak D call TRBD2 (6 bases). The CDR3 totals 13 residues. Germline V CDR1 and CDR2: SGHTA, FQGNSA. V was clipped by 5 bases and J by 12 bases, with 17 bases between them. The CDR3 loop is CASSQGTQGRQFF. The CDR3 coding sequence is TGTGCCAGCAGCCAAGGGACTCAGGGCAGGCAGTTCTTC.

On this clonotype itself: A much larger clone differs from this one at a single base, so this may be a read error. V and J are TRBV5-6 and TRBJ2-1; 7 bases align to TRBD1. The CDR3 consists of 14 residues. CDR1 is SGHDT, CDR2 YYEEEE, per germline. CDR3 DNA: TGTGTCAGCAGCCCGGGACAGACCTACAATGAGCAGTTCTTC. It yields the protein CVSSPGQTYNEQFF.

Worth noting for this clonotype: The germline gene is not matched at one end of the junction; a read error may be the cause. CDR3 coding DNA: TGTGCCAGCAGCTTGATGGATCCCCCCCATTTAATCTTC. This codes for CASSLMDPPHLIF. This chain joins TRBV7-6 and TRBJ2-7; no clear D. Germline V gene lookup returns CDR1 SGHVS and CDR2 FNYEAQ. This CDR3 is 13 amino acids long.

For this clonotype: With a much larger clone just one base away, this may be a read error. The chain is built from TRBV2 and TRBJ1-5, with 11 bases fitting TRBD1. V shed 8 bases and J 4 bases; nucleotides not matched to a gene: 7. Germline CDR1 SNHLY, CDR2 FYNNEI. This CDR3 region has 15 residues. The CDR3 is CASGLGTGGNQPQHF. The CDR3 DNA follows: TGTGCCAGCGGGCTAGGGACAGGGGGAAATCAGCCCCAGCATTTT.

This clonotype ranks as medium-sized. The chain carries TRBV28 and TRBJ2-2; 9 bases align to TRBD1. The CDR3 runs 15 residues. The ends lost 7 bases at V and 4 bases at J; junction bases unmatched: 7. The germline V gene has CDR1 MDHEN and CDR2 SYDVKM. CDR3 sequence: CASKRTGAFTGELFF. DNA for the CDR3: TGTGCCAGCAAAAGGACAGGGGCTTTCACCGGGGAGCTGTTTTTT. Full variable domain (outside the CDR3, taken from reference TRBV28 and TRBJ2-2): DVKVTQSSRYLVKRTGEKVFLECVQDMDHENMFWYRQDPGLGLRLIYFSYDVKMKEKGDIPEGYSVSREKKERFSLILESASTNQTSMYLCASKRTGAFTGELFFGEGSRLTVL.

This clonotype was seen a handful of times. The gene calls are TRBV5-6 and TRBJ2-7, with TRBD1 as a possible D gene (5 bases). V gave up 3 bases and J gave up 4 bases, with 20 bases separating them. Germline CDR1 and CDR2: SGHDT and YYEEEE. The CDR3 extends over 16 amino acids. This chain's CDR3 is CASSSMKVGASYEQYF. The CDR3 coding sequence is TGTGCCAGCAGCTCGATGAAAGTAGGGGCCTCTTACGAGCAGTACTTC.

By share, this clonotype counts as medium-sized (0.01 to 0.1%). The chain joins TRBV11-2 to TRBJ2-1; unclear D gene. Looked up from germline, CDR1 is SGHAT and CDR2 is FQNNGV. The CDR3 is 15 residues long. Between the trimmed V and J ends, which lost 0 bases and 9 bases, there was a span of 15 bases. Here the CDR3 reads CASSLDYGSLGEQFF. Here the CDR3 DNA reads TGTGCCAGCAGCTTAGATTATGGCTCCTTAGGTGAGCAGTTCTTC.

In its sample, this clonotype ranks as medium-sized. The chain has TRBV7-3 and TRBJ1-1, with D possibly being TRBD1 (5 bases). Germline CDR1 SGHTA, CDR2 FQGTGA. Trimming shortened V by 7 bases and J by 1 base, and 13 bases separated the two germline ends. The CDR3 is 14 residues long. In DNA form, the CDR3 reads TGTGCCAGCACAACACCGGGGGGGAACACTGAAGCTTTCTTT. It codes for CASTTPGGNTEAFF.

As regards this clonotype: A single base separates this from a much larger clone, so it may be a read error. The rearrangement links TRBV20-1 to TRBJ2-1; no definite D call. The CDR3 has 14 amino acids. Germline V lookup: CDR1 DFQATT, CDR2 SNEGSKA (reference sequence). Trimming stripped 7 bases from V and 5 bases from J, with 18 bases between. CDR3 amino acids: CSVRGSPKNNEQFF. As DNA, the CDR3 is TGCAGTGTCAGAGGTAGCCCTAAAAACAATGAGCAGTTCTTC.

Judged by abundance, this clonotype is medium-sized (0.01 to 0.1%). The V and J genes are TRBV2 and TRBJ1-4; 11 bases align to TRBD1. The CDR3 totals 16 residues. Germline V gives CDR1 SNHLY, CDR2 FYNNEI. V lost 4 bases and J lost 8; bases outside the gene matches: 9. CDR3 sequence (DNA): TGTGCCAGCAGTGGGCGGACAGGGGGCGTCTCCGAAAAACTGTTTTTT. Its protein is CASSGRTGGVSEKLFF.

This clonotype is labeled medium-sized. The gene calls are TRBV29-1 and TRBJ2-5, with 9 bases lining up with TRBD1. The CDR3 has 17 residues. CDR1 is SQVTM and CDR2 is ANQGSEA in the germline V gene. J lost 2 bases, V lost 5 bases, and 15 bases had no gene match. The CDR3, as DNA: TGCAGCGTTCTTACCGGGACAGGGATGGGGTATCAAGAGACCCAGTACTTC. Translating it yields CSVLTGTGMGYQETQYF.

This clonotype was counted a single time. This rearrangement joins TRBV27 to TRBJ2-3, with D uncertain. The CDR3 is made up of 16 amino acids. CDR1 MNHEY and CDR2 SMNVEV come from the germline V gene (reference sequence). The V end lost 2 bases, the J end lost 0 bases, and 12 bases lay between the germline ends. The CDR3 loop is CASSLGLVPSTDTQYF. In nucleotides, the CDR3 is TGTGCCAGCAGTTTAGGGTTAGTCCCGAGCACAGATACGCAGTATTTT.

In the case of this clonotype: The junction departs from germline at one end; a sequencing error may be responsible. The chain links TRBV6-5 to TRBJ2-2; the D is unclear. The CDR3 is 13 amino acids. The germline gives CDR1 MNHEY, CDR2 SVGAGI. The CDR3 coding sequence is TGTGCCAGTAGGGCCTTAAACACCAGGGAGCTGTTTTTT. Protein: CASRALNTRELFF.

Relative to its sample, this clonotype is large. The chain links TRBV15 to TRBJ1-5; TRBD1 agrees at 8 bases. V shed 1 base, J shed 4 bases, and the junction held 12 bases outside the gene matches. The CDR3 runs to 18 residues. CDR1 LNHNV and CDR2 YYDKDF come from the germline V gene (reference sequence). The chain's CDR3 is CATSRGPGQVYQNQPQHF. In DNA form, the CDR3 reads TGTGCCACCAGCAGAGGACCGGGACAGGTTTACCAAAATCAGCCCCAGCATTTT.

The chain links TRBV7-6 to TRBJ2-1; D is possibly TRBD2 (6 bases). The germline V gene has CDR1 SGHVS and CDR2 FNYEAQ. The V gene lost 0 bases and the J gene lost 6 bases, with 6 bases spanning the gap. CDR3 length equals 13 residues. CDR3 loop: CASSLAGSNEQFF. The CDR3 DNA follows: TGTGCCAGCAGCTTAGCCGGGAGCAATGAGCAGTTCTTC.

The chain combines TRBV28 with TRBJ2-7; D might be TRBD1 (6 bases). The CDR3 loop spans 15 amino acids. The ends were cut back, 3 bases at V and 3 bases at J, with 15 bases in the middle. The germline V gene encodes CDR1 MDHEN and CDR2 SYDVKM. Written as DNA, the CDR3 is TGTGCCAGCAGTTTTGAGGCAGGGGTCCTCTACGAGCAGTACTTC. This encodes CASSFEAGVLYEQYF.